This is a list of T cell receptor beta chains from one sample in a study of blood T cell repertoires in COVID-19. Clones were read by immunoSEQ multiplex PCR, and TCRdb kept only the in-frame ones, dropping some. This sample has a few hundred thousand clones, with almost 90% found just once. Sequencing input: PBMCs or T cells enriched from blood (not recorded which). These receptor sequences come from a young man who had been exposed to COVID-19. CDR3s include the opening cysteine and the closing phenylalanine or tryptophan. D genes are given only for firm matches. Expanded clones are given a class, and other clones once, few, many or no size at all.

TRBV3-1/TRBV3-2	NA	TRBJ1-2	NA	CASSLRSGGLYGYTF	TGTGCCAGCAGCCTACGGAGTGGGGGCCTCTATGGCTACACCTTC
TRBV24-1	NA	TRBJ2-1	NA	CATSEAGSRNEQFF	TGTGCCACCAGTGAAGCAGGATCTCGCAATGAGCAGTTCTTC
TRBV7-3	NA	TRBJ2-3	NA	CASSLPGSDTQYF	TGTGCCAGCAGCCTCCCAGGGTCAGATACGCAGTATTTT
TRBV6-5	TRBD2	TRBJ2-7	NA	CASSYVLAGAEQYF	TGTGCCAGCAGTTACGTGCTAGCGGGGGCCGAGCAGTACTTC
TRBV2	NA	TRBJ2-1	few	CASSEQGPSSYNEQFF	TGTGCCAGCAGTGAACAGGGGCCAAGCTCCTACAATGAGCAGTTCTTC
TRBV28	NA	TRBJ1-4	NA	CASSFSSRGVDEKLFF	TGTGCCAGCAGTTTCTCCAGCAGGGGTGTTGATGAAAAACTGTTTTTT
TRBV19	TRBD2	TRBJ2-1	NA	CASSILAGGNEQFF	TGTGCCAGTAGTATACTAGCGGGGGGCAATGAGCAGTTCTTC
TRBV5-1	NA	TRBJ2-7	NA	CASSPQAGKKFYEQYF	TGCGCCAGCAGCCCGCAGGCGGGTAAGAAGTTCTACGAGCAGTACTTC
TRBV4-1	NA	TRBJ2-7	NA	CASSQENGRQYEQYF	TGCGCCAGCAGCCAAGAAAATGGCAGACAATACGAGCAGTACTTC
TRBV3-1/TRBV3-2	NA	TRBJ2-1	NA	CASSQNDFYNEQFF	TGTGCCAGCAGCCAAAATGACTTCTACAATGAGCAGTTCTTC
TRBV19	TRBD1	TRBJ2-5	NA	CASSVYGQGKETQYF	TGTGCCAGTAGTGTCTACGGACAGGGGAAAGAGACCCAGTACTTC
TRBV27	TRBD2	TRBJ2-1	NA	CASRGTSGFWPFREQFF	TGTGCCAGCAGGGGGACTAGCGGGTTCTGGCCTTTCAGAGAGCAGTTCTTC
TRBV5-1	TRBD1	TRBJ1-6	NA	CASSADRNSPLHF	TGCGCCAGCAGCGCGGACAGGAATTCACCCCTCCACTTT
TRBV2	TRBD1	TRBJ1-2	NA	CASSELDRGYGYTF	TGTGCCAGCAGTGAATTAGACAGGGGCTATGGCTACACCTTC
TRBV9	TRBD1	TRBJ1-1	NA	CASSPRTGMNTEAFF	TGTGCCAGCAGCCCCCGGACAGGAATGAACACTGAAGCTTTCTTT
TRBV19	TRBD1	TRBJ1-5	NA	CASSMDREHQPQHF	TGTGCCAGTAGTATGGACAGGGAGCATCAGCCCCAGCATTTT
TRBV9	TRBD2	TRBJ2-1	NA	CASDPSGSSYNEQFF	TGTGCCAGCGACCCTAGCGGGAGCTCCTACAATGAGCAGTTCTTC
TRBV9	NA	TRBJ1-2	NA	CASSVGEEPNYGYTF	TGTGCCAGCAGCGTTGGGGAGGAGCCTAACTATGGCTACACCTTC
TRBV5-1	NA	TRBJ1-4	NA	CASSLSGGTTNEKLFF	TGCGCCAGCAGCTTGAGTGGAGGAACAACTAATGAAAAACTGTTTTTT
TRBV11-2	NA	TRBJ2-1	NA	CASRSGVQRSNEQFF	TGTGCCAGCAGATCAGGGGTCCAAAGGAGCAATGAGCAGTTCTTC
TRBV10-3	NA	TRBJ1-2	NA	CASPGPRVAYGYTF	TGTGCCAGTCCAGGGCCCAGGGTTGCCTATGGCTACACCTTC
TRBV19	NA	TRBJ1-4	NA	CASTYRAEIDGLFF	TGTGCCAGTACCTACAGGGCCGAAATAGATGGACTGTTTTTT
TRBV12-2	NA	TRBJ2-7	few	CASPPPGRDRSRGAGCEQYF	TGTGCAAGCCCACCCCCTGGACGGGATCGGAGTAGAGGGGCGGGATGCGAGCAGTACTTC
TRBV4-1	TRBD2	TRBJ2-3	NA	CASSQEFVATSGGTDTQYF	TGCGCCAGCAGCCAAGAGTTCGTGGCGACTAGCGGGGGCACAGATACGCAGTATTTT
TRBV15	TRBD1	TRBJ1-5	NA	CATSRSRTGQGPQHF	TGTGCCACCAGCAGATCCCGGACAGGTCAGGGGCCCCAGCATTTT
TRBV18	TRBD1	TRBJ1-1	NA	CASSDRGLAFF	TGTGCCAGCTCCGACAGGGGGCTTGCTTTCTTT
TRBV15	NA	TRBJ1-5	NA	CATSRGVGEQPQHF	TGTGCCACCAGCAGAGGGGTCGGGGAACAGCCCCAGCATTTT
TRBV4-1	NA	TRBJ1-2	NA	CASSQDSGSRSYGYTF	TGCGCCAGCAGCCAAGATTCGGGTTCCCGAAGTTATGGCTACACCTTC
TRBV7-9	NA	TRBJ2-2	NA	CASSSGTPQNTGELFF	TGTGCCAGCAGCAGCGGGACACCACAGAACACCGGGGAGCTGTTTTTT
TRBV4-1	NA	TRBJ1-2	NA	CASSRSVEVYGYTF	TGCGCCAGCAGCCGGTCCGTCGAGGTTTATGGCTACACCTTC
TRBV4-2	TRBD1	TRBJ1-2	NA	CASSQGNPPSTGSTGYTF	TGTGCCAGCAGCCAAGGGAATCCCCCCTCGACAGGGAGTACGGGCTACACCTTC
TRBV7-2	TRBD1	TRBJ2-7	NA	CASSYPGQGYEQYF	TGTGCCAGCAGCTACCCCGGACAGGGCTACGAGCAGTACTTC
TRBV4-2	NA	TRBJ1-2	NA	CASSQDRTEVGYTF	TGTGCCAGCAGCCAAGATCGGACGGAGGTAGGCTACACCTTC
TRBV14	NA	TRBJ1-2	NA	CASSQWVGHSHRIRGAPYGYTF	TGTGCCAGCAGCCAATGGGTGGGACACAGCCACCGAATAAGGGGCGCTCCCTATGGCTACACCTTC